The present T cell receptor (beta chain) was sequenced within a study of blood T cell repertoires in COVID-19 (TCRdb year 2020). With respect to the entire study: Samples covering the acute and convalescent phases of COVID-19 were provided by collaborators in the United States, Italy and Spain. The prospective study material was composed of cDNA or gDNA derived from T cells, B-cell-depleted T cells, or PBMCs. The dataset comprised deeply sampled blood TCRbeta repertoires from subjects exposed to, actively infected with, or recovered from COVID-19. A freely available public database, intended as a resource for researchers studying the immune response to SARS-CoV-2, is where the repertoires were released. The samples were drawn from the first 160 participants of the ongoing ImmuneRACE study and from some 1,300 subjects provided by 6 global collaborators. Sample metadata almost always included a de-identified subject ID, COVID-19 status, age in years and sex. Where available, HLA class I and class II types were obtained from metadata supplied by the sample provider rather than from assay-based typing. General conclusions and limits of the study: The amount of clinical and demographic metadata varied by source and participant and was provided uncurated.

The immunoSEQ Assay, a bias-controlled multiplex PCR, was used to amplify TCRbeta CDR3 regions from genomic DNA. In the original analysis: The number of nucleated cells in each sample was estimated from the amplification of reference gene primers within the assay. To quantify the absolute abundance of each unique TCRbeta CDR3 rearrangement, sequence reads were collapsed and filtered. Productive Simpson clonality was computed per sample as the square root of Simpson's diversity index over productive rearrangements. TCRdb took over this immuneACCESS table, retaining in-frame rearrangements with V and J assigned. Such tables are incomplete; in checked studies, under half of the missing clones stem from an unresolved V gene, and the remainder is unexplained. Clone size and V and J calls were adopted from that table, with D and trimming inferred from the DNA. The table for this sample lists about 220,000 clones; more than 65% of them were counted only once. The ten largest clonotypes hold about 2.1% of the sample.

Each collaborating institution followed its own protocols to collect whole blood in K2EDTA tubes. For TCRbeta analysis, collaborator samples were shipped as frozen whole blood, as isolated PBMCs, or as DNA extracted from either sample type. CDR1 and CDR2, looked up from the germline V gene, are SGHRS and YFSETQ. V loses 4 bases at its end and J loses 0 bases; junction bases beyond the gene matches: 6. The CDR3 numbers 16 residues from cysteine through phenylalanine. Only the CDR3 portion is preserved as DNA: 48 bases, with reading frame beginning at the first base. In regard to this clone: Its antigen is currently not known. No per-base quality is available; no much larger clone lies one base away.

This clonotype originated in a woman aged 55-69 years with acute or convalescent COVID-19. The chain joins TRBV5-1 to TRBJ2-7; TRBD2 lines up with 11 middle nucleotides. The specimen sequenced was peripheral blood. The DNA sequence is given as TGCGCCAGCAGCCCAGAACTAGCGGGGGACTCCTACGAGCAGTACTTC. Its translation reads: CASSPELAGDSYEQYF.